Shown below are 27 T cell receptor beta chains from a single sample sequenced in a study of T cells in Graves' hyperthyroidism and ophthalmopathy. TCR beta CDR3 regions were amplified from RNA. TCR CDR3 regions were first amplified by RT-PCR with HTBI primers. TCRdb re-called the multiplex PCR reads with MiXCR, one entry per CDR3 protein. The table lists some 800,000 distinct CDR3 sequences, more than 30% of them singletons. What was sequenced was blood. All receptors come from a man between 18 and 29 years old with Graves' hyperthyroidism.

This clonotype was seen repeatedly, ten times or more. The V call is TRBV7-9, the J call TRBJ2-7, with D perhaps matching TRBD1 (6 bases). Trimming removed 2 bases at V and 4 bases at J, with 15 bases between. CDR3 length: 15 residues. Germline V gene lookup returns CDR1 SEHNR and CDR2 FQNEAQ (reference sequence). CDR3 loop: CASSLTGGRGYEQYF. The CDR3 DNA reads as TGTGCCAGCAGCTTAACTGGGGGCAGGGGATACGAGCAGTACTTC.

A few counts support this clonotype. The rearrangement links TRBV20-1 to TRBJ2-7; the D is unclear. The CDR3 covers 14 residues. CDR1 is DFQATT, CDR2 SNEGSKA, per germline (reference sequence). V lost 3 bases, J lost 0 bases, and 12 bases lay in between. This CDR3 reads CSASRNPSSYEQYF. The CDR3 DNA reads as TGCAGTGCTAGCCGGAACCCAAGCTCCTACGAGCAGTACTTC.

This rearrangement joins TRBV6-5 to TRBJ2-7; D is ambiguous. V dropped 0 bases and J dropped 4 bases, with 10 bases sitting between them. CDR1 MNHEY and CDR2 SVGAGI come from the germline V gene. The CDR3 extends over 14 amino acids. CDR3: CASSYSNSEYEQYF. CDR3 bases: TGTGCCAGCAGTTACTCGAACAGTGAATACGAGCAGTACTTC.

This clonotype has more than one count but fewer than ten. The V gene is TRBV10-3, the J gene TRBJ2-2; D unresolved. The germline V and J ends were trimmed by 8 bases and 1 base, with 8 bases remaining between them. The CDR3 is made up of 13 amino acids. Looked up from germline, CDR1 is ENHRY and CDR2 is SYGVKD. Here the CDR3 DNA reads TGTGCCATCGCAACATTGAACACCGGGGAGCTGTTTTTT. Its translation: CAIATLNTGELFF.

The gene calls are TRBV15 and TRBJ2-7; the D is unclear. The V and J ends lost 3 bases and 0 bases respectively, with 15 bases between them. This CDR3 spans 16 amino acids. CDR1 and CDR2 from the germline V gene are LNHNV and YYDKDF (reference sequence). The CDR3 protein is CATSSPVRGSSYEQYF. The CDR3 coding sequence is TGTGCCACCAGCAGCCCGGTGAGAGGCAGCTCCTACGAGCAGTACTTC.

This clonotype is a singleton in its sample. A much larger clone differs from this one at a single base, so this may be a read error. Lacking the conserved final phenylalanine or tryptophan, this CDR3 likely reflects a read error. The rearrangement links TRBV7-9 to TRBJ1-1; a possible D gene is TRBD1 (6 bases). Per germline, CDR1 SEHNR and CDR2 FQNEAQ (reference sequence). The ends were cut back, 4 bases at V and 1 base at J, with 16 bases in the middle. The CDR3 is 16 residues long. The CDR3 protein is CASSSGTTLTNTEAFL. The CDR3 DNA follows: TGTGCCAGCAGCTCGGGGACAACCTTGACGAACACTGAAGCTTTCCTT.

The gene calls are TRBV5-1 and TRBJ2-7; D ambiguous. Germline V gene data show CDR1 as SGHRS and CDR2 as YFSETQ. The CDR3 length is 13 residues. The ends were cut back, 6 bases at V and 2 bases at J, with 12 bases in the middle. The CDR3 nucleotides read TGCGCCAGCACCCTTGACGGAGCCTACGAGCAGTACTTC. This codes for CASTLDGAYEQYF.

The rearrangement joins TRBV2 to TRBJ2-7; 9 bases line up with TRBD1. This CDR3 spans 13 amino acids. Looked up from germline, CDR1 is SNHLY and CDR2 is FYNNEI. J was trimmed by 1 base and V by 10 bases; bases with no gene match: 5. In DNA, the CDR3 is TGTGCCACCGAGGGGACAGGGTCCTACGAGCAGTACGTC. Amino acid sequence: CATEGTGSYEQYV.

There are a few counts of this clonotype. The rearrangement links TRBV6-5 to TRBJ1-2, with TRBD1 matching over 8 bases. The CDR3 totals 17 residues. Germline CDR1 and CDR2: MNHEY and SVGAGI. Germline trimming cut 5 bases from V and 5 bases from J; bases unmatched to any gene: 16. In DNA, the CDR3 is TGTGCCAGCAGTCCCGGGACAGGTGTAGGTAGGGGGTATGGCTACACCTTC. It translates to CASSPGTGVGRGYGYTF.

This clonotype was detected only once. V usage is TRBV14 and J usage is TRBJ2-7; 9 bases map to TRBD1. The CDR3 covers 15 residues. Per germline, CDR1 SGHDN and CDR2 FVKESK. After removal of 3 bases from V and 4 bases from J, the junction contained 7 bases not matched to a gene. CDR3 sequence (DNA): TGTGCCAGCAGCCATACGGACAGGGGACGGTACGAGCAGTACTTC. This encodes CASSHTDRGRYEQYF.

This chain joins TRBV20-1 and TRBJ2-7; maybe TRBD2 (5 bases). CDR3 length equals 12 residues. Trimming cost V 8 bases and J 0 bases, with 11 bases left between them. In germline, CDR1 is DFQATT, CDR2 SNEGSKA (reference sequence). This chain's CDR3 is CSSGRDSYEQYF. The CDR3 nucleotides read TGCAGTTCTGGACGGGACTCCTACGAGCAGTACTTC.

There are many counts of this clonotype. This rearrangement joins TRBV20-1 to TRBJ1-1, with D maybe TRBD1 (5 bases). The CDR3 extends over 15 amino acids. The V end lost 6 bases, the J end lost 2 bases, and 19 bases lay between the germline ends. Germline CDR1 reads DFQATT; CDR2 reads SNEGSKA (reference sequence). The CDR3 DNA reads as TGCAGTGCCCCCAGCCCATCGGGACCTAACACTGAAGCTTTCTTT. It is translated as CSAPSPSGPNTEAFF.

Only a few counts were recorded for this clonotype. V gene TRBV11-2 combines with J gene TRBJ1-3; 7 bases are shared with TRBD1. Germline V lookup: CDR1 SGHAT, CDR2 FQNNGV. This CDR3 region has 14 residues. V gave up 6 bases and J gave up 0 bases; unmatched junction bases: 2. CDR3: CASRTGPSGNTIYF. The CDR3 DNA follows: TGTGCCAGCAGGACAGGGCCCTCTGGAAACACCATATATTTT. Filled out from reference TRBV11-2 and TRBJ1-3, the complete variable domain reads EAGVAQSPRYKIIEKRQSVAFWCNPISGHATLYWYQQILGQGPKLLIQFQNNGVVDDSQLPKDRFSAERLKGVDSTLKIQPAKLEDSAVYLCASRTGPSGNTIYFGEGSWLTVV.

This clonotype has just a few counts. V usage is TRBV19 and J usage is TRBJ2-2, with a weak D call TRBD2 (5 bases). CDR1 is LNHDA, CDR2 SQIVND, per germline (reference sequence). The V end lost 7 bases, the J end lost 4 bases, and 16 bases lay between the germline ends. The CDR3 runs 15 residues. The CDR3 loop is CASKGLAGGTGELFF. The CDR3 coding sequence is TGTGCCAGTAAGGGCCTGGCGGGTGGCACCGGGGAGCTGTTTTTT.

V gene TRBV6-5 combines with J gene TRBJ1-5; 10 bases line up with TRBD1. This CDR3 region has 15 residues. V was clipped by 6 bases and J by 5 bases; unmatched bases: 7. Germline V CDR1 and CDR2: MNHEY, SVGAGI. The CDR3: CASRRVGTGDQPQHF. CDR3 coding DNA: TGTGCCAGCAGAAGGGTCGGGACAGGGGATCAGCCCCAGCATTTT.

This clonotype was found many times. CDR3 sequence: CASTAGGNEQYF. The CDR3 DNA reads TGTGCCAGTACGGCAGGGGGAAACGAGCAGTACTTC. The chain joins TRBV19 to TRBJ2-7; TRBD1 matches at 7 bases. Trimming cost V 7 bases and J 5 bases; bases outside gene matches: 5. The CDR3 has 12 residues. From germline, CDR1 is LNHDA and CDR2 SQIVND (reference sequence). Full variable domain (remainder filled in from reference TRBV19 and TRBJ2-7): DGGITQSPKYLFRKEGQNVTLSCEQNLNHDAMYWYRQDPGQGLRLIYYSQIVNDFQKGDIAEGYSVSREKKESFPLTVTSAQKNPTAFYLCASTAGGNEQYFGPGTRLTVT.

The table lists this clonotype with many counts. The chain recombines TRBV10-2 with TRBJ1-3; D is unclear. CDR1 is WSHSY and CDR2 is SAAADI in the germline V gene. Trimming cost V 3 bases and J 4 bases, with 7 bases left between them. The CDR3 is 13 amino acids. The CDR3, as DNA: TGCGCCAGCAGTGACTTTACAGGAAACACCATATATTTT. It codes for CASSDFTGNTIYF.

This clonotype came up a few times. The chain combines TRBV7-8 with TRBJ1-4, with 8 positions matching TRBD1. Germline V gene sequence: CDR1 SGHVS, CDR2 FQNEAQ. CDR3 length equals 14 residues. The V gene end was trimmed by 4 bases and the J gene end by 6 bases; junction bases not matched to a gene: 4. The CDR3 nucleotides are TGTGCCAGCAGCTCCGGACAGGGATATGAAAAACTGTTTTTT. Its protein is CASSSGQGYEKLFF.

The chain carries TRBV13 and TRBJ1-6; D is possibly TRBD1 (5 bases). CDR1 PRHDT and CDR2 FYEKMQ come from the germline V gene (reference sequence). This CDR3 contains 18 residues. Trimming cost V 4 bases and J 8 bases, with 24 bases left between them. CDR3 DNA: TGTGCCAGCAGCTACCGGGTCCAAGAACAGAAGGGGCATTCACCCCTCCACTTT. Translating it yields CASSYRVQEQKGHSPLHF.

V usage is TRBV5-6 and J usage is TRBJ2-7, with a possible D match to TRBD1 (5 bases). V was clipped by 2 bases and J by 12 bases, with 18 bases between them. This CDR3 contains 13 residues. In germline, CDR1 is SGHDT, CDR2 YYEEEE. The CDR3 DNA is TGTGCCAGCAGCTTCTGGCAGGGTGCGGTGCGGTACTTC. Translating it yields CASSFWQGAVRYF.

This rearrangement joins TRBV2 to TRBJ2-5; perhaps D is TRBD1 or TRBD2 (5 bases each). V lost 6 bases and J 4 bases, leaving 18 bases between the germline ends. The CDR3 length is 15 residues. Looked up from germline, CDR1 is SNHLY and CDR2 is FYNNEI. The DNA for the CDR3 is TGTGCCAGCAGCTTGGTCTCGGGGCATCGAGAGACCCAGTACTTC. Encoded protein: CASSLVSGHRETQYF. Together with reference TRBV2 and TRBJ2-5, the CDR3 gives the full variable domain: EPEVTQTPSHQVTQMGQEVILRCVPISNHLYFYWYRQILGQKVEFLVSFYNNEISEKSEIFDDQFSVERPDGSNFTLKIRSTKLEDSAMYFCASSLVSGHRETQYFGPGTRLLVL.

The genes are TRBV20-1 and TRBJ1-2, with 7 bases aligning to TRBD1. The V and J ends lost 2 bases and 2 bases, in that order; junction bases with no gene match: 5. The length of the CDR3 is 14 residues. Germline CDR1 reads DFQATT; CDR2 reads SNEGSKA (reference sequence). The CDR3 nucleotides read TGCAGTGCTAGACTCACAGGGGCGAACTATGGCTACACCTTC. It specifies CSARLTGANYGYTF.

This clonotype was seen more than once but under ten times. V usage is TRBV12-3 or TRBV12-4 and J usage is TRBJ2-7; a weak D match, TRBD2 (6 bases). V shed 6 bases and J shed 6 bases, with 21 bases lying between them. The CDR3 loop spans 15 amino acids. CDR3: CASSAPGTGLFEQYF. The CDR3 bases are TGTGCCAGCAGCGCCCCCGGGACGGGACTCTTCGAGCAGTACTTC.

The CDR3 protein is CASSVSGHSYEQYF. CDR3 bases: TGTGCCAGCAGCGTAAGCGGGCACTCCTACGAGCAGTACTTC. The rearrangement uses TRBV9 and TRBJ2-7; D is possibly TRBD2 (6 bases). The CDR3 extends over 14 amino acids. V was cut by 1 base and J by 0 bases, with 8 bases left in between. The germline V gene has CDR1 SGDLS and CDR2 YYNGEE.

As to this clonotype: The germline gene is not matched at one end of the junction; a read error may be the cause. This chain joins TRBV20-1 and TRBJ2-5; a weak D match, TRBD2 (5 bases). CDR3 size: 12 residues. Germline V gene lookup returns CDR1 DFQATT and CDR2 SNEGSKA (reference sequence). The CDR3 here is CSASTKGEAQYF. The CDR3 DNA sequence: TGCAGTGCTAGTACTAAGGGAGAGGCCCAGTACTTC.

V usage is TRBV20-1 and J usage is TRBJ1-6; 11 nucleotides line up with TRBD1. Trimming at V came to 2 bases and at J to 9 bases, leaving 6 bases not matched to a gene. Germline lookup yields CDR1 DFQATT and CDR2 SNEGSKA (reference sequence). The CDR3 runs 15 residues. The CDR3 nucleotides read TGCAGTGCTAGATCTAGGGGGACAGGGGGTTCACCCCTCCACTTT. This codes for CSARSRGTGGSPLHF.

The CDR3 protein is CASRSGSYNSPLHF. The CDR3 DNA reads as TGTGCCAGCAGATCGGGCTCCTATAATTCACCCCTCCACTTT. The J gene is TRBJ1-6, the V gene TRBV25-1; no clear D. Per germline, CDR1 MGHDK and CDR2 SYGVNS. The CDR3 contains 14 residues. Trimming removed 6 bases from V and 0 bases from J, with 6 bases in between.